The text below deals with one TCR beta chain. This entry belongs to a study of blood T cell repertoires in COVID-19. Study in general: The origin of the acute and convalescent COVID-19 samples was the United States, Italy and Spain. Nucleic acid was either cDNA or gDNA, and it came from T cells, B-cell-depleted T cells, or PBMCs.

The ends were cut back, 5 bases at V and 2 bases at J, with 9 bases in the middle. Germline CDR1 SGHAT, CDR2 FQNNGV. There are 13 residues in the CDR3. Repertoires were generated with immunoSEQ multiplex PCR, while TCRdb's copy carries only in-frame clones and drops some. The sample yields about 250,000 clones, nearly 90% seen once. The receptor was derived from a woman aged 40 to 50 who had recovered from COVID-19. The J gene is TRBJ1-2, the V gene TRBV11-2; no definite D call. Sequencing was carried out using peripheral blood. The CDR3, as DNA: TGTGCCAGCAGCCCCCCCGCGAACTATGGCTACACCTTC. This gives the protein CASSPPANYGYTF.